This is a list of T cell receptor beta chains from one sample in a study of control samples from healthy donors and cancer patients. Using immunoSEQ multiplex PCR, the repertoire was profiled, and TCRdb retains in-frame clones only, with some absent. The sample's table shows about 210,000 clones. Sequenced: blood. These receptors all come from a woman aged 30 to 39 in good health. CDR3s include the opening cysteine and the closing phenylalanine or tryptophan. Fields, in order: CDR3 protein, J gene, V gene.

CDR3 protein: CASSLSSGHTDTQYF
J gene: TRBJ2-3
V gene: TRBV27

CDR3 protein: CASDSSPTGELFF
J gene: TRBJ2-2
V gene: TRBV10-2

CDR3 protein: CASSQDLEATDEQFF
J gene: TRBJ2-1
V gene: TRBV3-1/TRBV3-2

CDR3 protein: CASSIESRGKGKNQPQHF
J gene: TRBJ1-5
V gene: TRBV19

CDR3 protein: CASSPYEQYF
J gene: TRBJ2-7
V gene: TRBV7-2

CDR3 protein: CASSFDSNYGYTF
J gene: TRBJ1-2
V gene: TRBV7-9

CDR3 protein: CASSLRTPWDTEAFF
J gene: TRBJ1-1
V gene: TRBV11-1

CDR3 protein: CASGSGTGENIQYF
J gene: TRBJ2-4
V gene: TRBV5-1

CDR3 protein: CASSYSIEGQPQHF
J gene: TRBJ1-5
V gene: TRBV6-5

CDR3 protein: CASSIGPTGYQPQHF
J gene: TRBJ1-5
V gene: TRBV19

CDR3 protein: CASSPRLAGDTQYF
J gene: TRBJ2-3
V gene: TRBV7-8

CDR3 protein: CASSVSRTANYGYTF
J gene: TRBJ1-2
V gene: TRBV19

CDR3 protein: CASSIGQLGEQYF
J gene: TRBJ2-7
V gene: TRBV27

CDR3 protein: CASSLGGRNSPLHF
J gene: TRBJ1-6
V gene: TRBV28

CDR3 protein: CASRPGQTQETQYF
J gene: TRBJ2-5
V gene: TRBV19

CDR3 protein: CASSPPTGQDQPQHF
J gene: TRBJ1-5
V gene: TRBV18

CDR3 protein: CASSLGGGSTGELFF
J gene: TRBJ2-2
V gene: TRBV11-3

CDR3 protein: CASSLLGTRPVTDTQYF
J gene: TRBJ2-3
V gene: TRBV5-1

CDR3 protein: CASSVGPGPLSEAFF
J gene: TRBJ1-1
V gene: TRBV9

CDR3 protein: CSASWSPLHF
J gene: TRBJ1-6
V gene: TRBV20-1

CDR3 protein: CASNSGTGLSEQYF
J gene: TRBJ2-7
V gene: TRBV28

CDR3 protein: CASRRELIPSTDTQYF
J gene: TRBJ2-3
V gene: TRBV6-6

CDR3 protein: CASSVGAESYFGYTF
J gene: TRBJ1-2
V gene: TRBV9

CDR3 protein: CASSLRTAQETQYF
J gene: TRBJ2-5
V gene: TRBV7-9

CDR3 protein: CASSGRTVGGSNQPQHF
J gene: TRBJ1-5
V gene: TRBV6-1

CDR3 protein: CASSPGTVNTEAFF
J gene: TRBJ1-1
V gene: TRBV4-2

CDR3 protein: CASTLTSTAIGELFF
J gene: TRBJ2-2
V gene: TRBV6-6

CDR3 protein: CASSQDRDYGYTF
J gene: TRBJ1-2
V gene: TRBV18

CDR3 protein: CASSQDGATNEKLFF
J gene: TRBJ1-4
V gene: TRBV4-2

CDR3 protein: CASSLMAEETQYF
J gene: TRBJ2-5
V gene: TRBV5-1

CDR3 protein: CASSQAGREQYF
J gene: TRBJ2-7
V gene: TRBV3-1/TRBV3-2

CDR3 protein: CASSLSVMAGSAGNTIYF
J gene: TRBJ1-3
V gene: TRBV5-1

CDR3 protein: CASSLYTGDEQYF
J gene: TRBJ2-7
V gene: TRBV7-2

CDR3 protein: CASREGGGRRNSPLHF
J gene: TRBJ1-6
V gene: TRBV11-2

CDR3 protein: CAIETATYEQYF
J gene: TRBJ2-7
V gene: TRBV10-3

CDR3 protein: CASSQIVRSSNEQYF
J gene: TRBJ2-7
V gene: TRBV3-1/TRBV3-2

CDR3 protein: CASKTGGIEKLFF
J gene: TRBJ1-4
V gene: TRBV28

CDR3 protein: CASSLASLMNTEAFF
J gene: TRBJ1-1
V gene: TRBV28

CDR3 protein: CASSPIKLRATEAFF
J gene: TRBJ1-1
V gene: TRBV18

CDR3 protein: CASSKKQGEGSYNSPLHF
J gene: TRBJ1-6
V gene: TRBV5-1

CDR3 protein: CASSPWGTIPYEQYF
J gene: TRBJ2-7
V gene: TRBV5-1

CDR3 protein: CASSLRGNQETQYF
J gene: TRBJ2-5
V gene: TRBV7-2